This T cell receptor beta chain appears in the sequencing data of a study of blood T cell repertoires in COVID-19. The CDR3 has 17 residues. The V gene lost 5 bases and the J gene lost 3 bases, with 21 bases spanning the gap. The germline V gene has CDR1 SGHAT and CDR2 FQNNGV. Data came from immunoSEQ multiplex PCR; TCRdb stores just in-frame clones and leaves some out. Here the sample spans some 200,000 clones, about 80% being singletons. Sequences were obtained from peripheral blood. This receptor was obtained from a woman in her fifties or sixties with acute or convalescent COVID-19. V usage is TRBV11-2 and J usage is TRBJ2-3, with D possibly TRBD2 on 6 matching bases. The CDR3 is CASSVGDWGSHTDTQYF. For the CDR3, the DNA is TGTGCCAGCAGCGTGGGGGACTGGGGAAGCCATACAGATACGCAGTATTTT.